Listed below are T cell receptor beta chains from one sample, sequenced in a study of blood T cell repertoires in COVID-19. The data were produced by immunoSEQ multiplex PCR, yet TCRdb's version contains in-frame clones alone and is incomplete. The sample lists 37,000 or so clones, roughly nine tenths occurring once. Sequencing was performed on peripheral blood. The receptors shown here come from a human donor in a cohort sampled during active COVID-19. CDR3s include the opening cysteine and the closing phenylalanine or tryptophan. A D gene is named only where the DNA matches it firmly. Only part of the rows carry a size: once, few, many, or a class if the clone is expanded.

V gene	J gene	clone size	D gene	CDR3 DNA	CDR3 protein
TRBV28	TRBJ2-5	.	.	TGTGCCAGCGGGTCGGGGACCCAGTACTTC	CASGSGTQYF
TRBV19	TRBJ1-5	.	.	TGTGCCAGTAAAAGGCAGGGGATAGATCAGCCCCAGCATTTT	CASKRQGIDQPQHF
TRBV6-4	TRBJ2-1	.	.	TGTGCCAGCAGTGACTCCCCCTCGAGGTACAATGAGCAGTTCTTC	CASSDSPSRYNEQFF
TRBV10-1	TRBJ1-1	.	.	TGCGCCAGCAGATCAGGACACTCGACGCCAATGAACACTGAAGCTTTCTTT	CASRSGHSTPMNTEAFF
TRBV2	TRBJ2-3	.	TRBD1	TGTGCCAGCAGTGACGGGACAGGGGGCTTTCGCACAGATACGCAGTATTTT	CASSDGTGGFRTDTQYF
TRBV10-3	TRBJ2-7	.	TRBD2	TGTGCCATCAGTGAGCCCGGACTAGCGGGAGTCTACGAGCAGTACTTC	CAISEPGLAGVYEQYF
TRBV5-1	TRBJ2-1	few	.	TGCGCCAGCAGTTACCTACCTTTCGGGGAGCAGTTCTTC	CASSYLPFGEQFF
TRBV27	TRBJ1-6	.	.	TGTGCCAGCAGTCCTTGGGGAGGGAATAATTCACCCCTCCACTTT	CASSPWGGNNSPLHF
TRBV9	TRBJ1-3	.	TRBD1	TGTGCCAGCAGCGTAGACCCCAGGGGGGCCGAAAACACCATATATTTT	CASSVDPRGAENTIYF
TRBV19	TRBJ2-2	once	TRBD2	TGTGCCAGTAGTGAGCGGACTAGCGGGCCGACCGGGGAGCTGTTTTTT	CASSERTSGPTGELFF
TRBV7-2	TRBJ1-2	.	.	TGTGCCAGCAGGCCCCCGTCGGTAAACTATGGCTACACCTTC	CASRPPSVNYGYTF
TRBV6-2/TRBV6-3	TRBJ1-1	.	TRBD1	TGTGCCAGCAGTTACTCAAGACAGGGGGGGAACACTGAAGCTTTCTTT	CASSYSRQGGNTEAFF
TRBV15	TRBJ1-5	once	.	TGTGCCACCACCTCCATGCTGCTCGCCGGGGGGGATCAGCCCCAGCATTTT	CATTSMLLAGGDQPQHF
TRBV15	TRBJ2-3	.	TRBD1	TGTGCCACCAGCAGAGGGGACAGGGGGAGCACAGATACGCAGTATTTT	CATSRGDRGSTDTQYF
TRBV5-4	TRBJ1-3	.	.	TGTGCCAGCAGCCCGGGCGGCCCTCGCCGGGGCACCATATATTTT	CASSPGGPRRGTIYF
TRBV9	TRBJ1-6	.	TRBD1	TGTGCCAGCAGCCCCGGACAGGGGATTAATTCACCCCTCCACTTT	CASSPGQGINSPLHF
TRBV11-3	TRBJ2-2	.	TRBD1	TGTGCCAGCAGCACCCGGGACAGGGACACCGGGGAGCTGTTTTTT	CASSTRDRDTGELFF
TRBV19	TRBJ2-7	.	TRBD2	TGTGCCAGTAGTAGGACTAGCGGGCGCTTCTACGAGCAGTACTTC	CASSRTSGRFYEQYF
TRBV5-1	TRBJ1-3	.	TRBD1	TGCGCCAGCAGCTGGGGACAGGTTGGAAACACCATATATTTT	CASSWGQVGNTIYF
TRBV25-1	TRBJ2-7	.	.	TGTGCCAGCAGTAGGCCGGGGGCCTACGAGCAGTACTTC	CASSRPGAYEQYF
TRBV7-8	TRBJ2-1	.	TRBD2	TGTGCCAGCAGCCAGACACTAGCGGGAGACCAGTTCTTC	CASSQTLAGDQFF
TRBV28	TRBJ2-7	.	TRBD2	TGTGCCAGCAGGACTAGCGGGAGACTCCACGAGCAGTACTTC	CASRTSGRLHEQYF